The text below deals with one TCR beta chain. Its antigen is as yet unknown. With V trimmed by 0 bases and J by 11 bases, 19 bases remained unmatched. Germline lookup yields CDR1 SGHDT and CDR2 YYEEEE. The CDR3 length is 18 residues. The data belong to a study of lymphopenia after photon versus proton radiotherapy. Study-level results: Survival link was tested only in deceased patients; proton benefit remains a possibility. Under photons, naive T cells and diversity fell while effector/memory populations rose. After lymphocyte nadir, photon-treated repertoires showed oligoclonal expansion, especially CD8+ Temra.

Sequencing used immunoSEQ multiplex PCR; TCRdb keeps in-frame clones, though not all of them. The data show under 20,000 clones, about 92% seen once. The sequence came from a woman aged 40 to 50 with cholangiocarcinoma. The V call is TRBV5-6, the J call TRBJ1-2, with TRBD1 matching over 10 bases. The source material was peripheral blood, sampled from a patient treated with photon-based radiotherapy. As DNA, the CDR3 is TGTGCCAGCAGCTTGGGACAGGGGGCGATTGAGCTCTCATATCTATACACCTTC. It is translated as CASSLGQGAIELSYLYTF.